This entry lists 8 T cell receptor beta chains sequenced from one sample in a study of OX40 agonist ivuxolimab in advanced cancers. The repertoire was sequenced with immunoSEQ multiplex PCR; TCRdb's copy has only in-frame clones and lacks some. Of over 15,000 clones listed, approximately 84% are singletons. The sample in question was CD4+ or CD8+ T cells sorted from blood, obtained in a trial of the OX40 agonist ivuxolimab. These receptors came from an adult with an advanced solid tumor such as melanoma, head and neck, liver or kidney cancer.

The chain carries TRBV13 and TRBJ1-1; D unclear. The CDR3 runs to 16 residues. Deletions cut 2 bases from V and 0 bases from J, with 13 bases between. CDR1 and CDR2 from the germline V gene are PRHDT and FYEKMQ (reference sequence). For the CDR3, the DNA is TGTGCCAGCAGCTTAAGGGCGGTCAGACTGAACACTGAAGCTTTCTTT. The encoded protein is CASSLRAVRLNTEAFF.

The chain has TRBV28 and TRBJ2-1; D perhaps matches TRBD1 (6 bases). CDR1 is MDHEN and CDR2 is SYDVKM in the germline V gene. The CDR3 totals 15 residues. V lost 2 bases and J 9 bases, leaving 17 bases between the germline ends. CDR3: CASSLGPVDRSEQFF. CDR3 DNA sequence: TGTGCCAGCAGTTTAGGGCCCGTCGACAGGTCTGAGCAGTTCTTC. Supplemented by reference TRBV28 and TRBJ2-1, the full variable domain reads DVKVTQSSRYLVKRTGEKVFLECVQDMDHENMFWYRQDPGLGLRLIYFSYDVKMKEKGDIPEGYSVSREKKERFSLILESASTNQTSMYLCASSLGPVDRSEQFFGPGTRLTVL.

The chain employs TRBV2 and TRBJ2-1; either TRBD1 or TRBD2 may supply D (5 bases each). CDR3 length equals 13 residues. CDR1 SNHLY and CDR2 FYNNEI come from the germline V gene. Trimming removed 1 base at V and 15 bases at J, with 16 bases between. This CDR3 is CASSEGGTPWTFF. Here the CDR3 DNA reads TGTGCCAGCAGTGAAGGGGGGACCCCTTGGACGTTCTTC.

The gene calls are TRBV13 and TRBJ2-5; D is perhaps TRBD2 (5 bases). The CDR3 is 14 amino acids. Germline lookup yields CDR1 PRHDT and CDR2 FYEKMQ (reference sequence). V gave up 3 bases and J gave up 4 bases, with 12 bases separating them. Here the CDR3 reads CASSFGVQRETQYF. In DNA, the CDR3 is TGTGCCAGCAGCTTCGGGGTGCAGCGAGAGACCCAGTACTTC.

The chain uses TRBV6-5 and TRBJ2-2; D gene ambiguous. The CDR3 consists of 13 residues. Between the trimmed V and J ends, which lost 7 bases and 2 bases, there was a span of 8 bases. Germline V lookup: CDR1 MNHEY, CDR2 SVGAGI. CDR3 in DNA: TGTGCCAGCACCAGTTTAAACACCGGGGAGCTGTTTTTT. It is translated as CASTSLNTGELFF.

The V gene is TRBV2, the J gene TRBJ2-5; D is possibly TRBD2 (6 bases). Trimming left V 10 bases short and J 1 base short, with 19 bases between. The CDR3 runs to 15 residues. Germline V gene sequence: CDR1 SNHLY, CDR2 FYNNEI. CDR3 DNA: TGTGCCATCCAAGGGAGGACGGGACTCCAAGAGACCCAGTACTTC. Amino acids: CAIQGRTGLQETQYF.

The chain's CDR3 is CASSFRRGDPTGETQYF. In nucleotides, the CDR3 is TGTGCCAGCAGTTTTAGGAGGGGGGATCCCACCGGGGAGACCCAGTACTTC. The rearrangement links TRBV28 to TRBJ2-5, with D perhaps given as TRBD1 or TRBD2 (6 bases each). The V and J ends lost 3 bases and 5 bases respectively, with 22 bases between them. The CDR3 has 17 residues. Germline V gene data show CDR1 as MDHEN and CDR2 as SYDVKM. Based on the CDR3 plus reference TRBV28 and TRBJ2-5, the full variable domain is DVKVTQSSRYLVKRTGEKVFLECVQDMDHENMFWYRQDPGLGLRLIYFSYDVKMKEKGDIPEGYSVSREKKERFSLILESASTNQTSMYLCASSFRRGDPTGETQYFGPGTRLLVL.

The rearrangement joins TRBV7-9 to TRBJ2-7; no clear D. This CDR3 comprises 12 residues. The V gene lost 5 bases and the J gene lost 6 bases, with 11 bases spanning the gap. Germline V gene data show CDR1 as SEHNR and CDR2 as FQNEAQ (reference sequence). As DNA, the CDR3 is TGTGCCAGCAGCCCCCACCCCGGCGAGCAGTACTTC. It translates to CASSPHPGEQYF.